Shown below are 14 T cell receptor beta chains from a single sample sequenced in a study of OX40 agonist ivuxolimab in advanced cancers. Libraries were prepared by immunoSEQ multiplex PCR; TCRdb keeps only in-frame clonotypes and omits some of them. The profile shows 6,000 to 9,000 clones, about four fifths of them singletons. The sample here was CD4+ or CD8+ T cells sorted from blood, taken in a trial of the OX40 agonist ivuxolimab. Receptors originate from an adult with an advanced solid tumor such as melanoma, head and neck, liver or kidney cancer.

By frequency in the sample, this clone is large. The CDR3: CASSLGYRGLGANVLTF. CDR3 in DNA: TGTGCCAGCAGCTTAGGATACAGGGGGCTTGGGGCCAACGTCCTGACTTTC. The rearrangement joins TRBV7-6 to TRBJ2-6; TRBD1 matches 9 bases. V lost 1 base and J lost 3; bases outside the gene matches: 4. This CDR3 has 17 amino acids. CDR1 and CDR2 from the germline V gene are SGHVS and FNYEAQ.

V and J are TRBV4-3 and TRBJ2-1, with D tentatively TRBD1 (7 bases). Germline V gene sequence: CDR1 LGHNA, CDR2 YSLEER. The CDR3 consists of 16 residues. V lost 1 base and J 1 base, leaving 11 bases between the germline ends. The CDR3 is CASSQASGGSYNEQFF. As DNA, the CDR3 is TGCGCCAGCAGCCAAGCCTCAGGGGGGTCCTACAATGAGCAGTTCTTC.

This clone was detected a few times. The J gene is TRBJ1-3, the V gene TRBV4-1; 7 positions match TRBD1. The CDR3 spans 15 residues. Losses at the gene ends were 1 base for V and 9 bases for J; bases not matched to a gene: 9. The germline V gene encodes CDR1 MGHRA and CDR2 YSYEKL. CDR3 DNA sequence: TGCGCCAGCAGCCAAGGGGAGTCTCACAGGGGCACCATATATTTT. This sequence encodes CASSQGESHRGTIYF.

This sequence joins TRBV7-9 and TRBJ2-3, with 9 bases that match TRBD2. The ends lost 4 bases at V and 7 bases at J; junction bases unmatched: 15. Germline-derived CDR1 and CDR2 are SEHNR and FQNEAQ (reference sequence). CDR3 length: 17 amino acids. CDR3 DNA: TGTGCCAGCAGCTCCACCAAAGCGGGAGGTAGAAGAAATACGCAGTATTTT. Translating it yields CASSSTKAGGRRNTQYF.

V usage is TRBV5-1 and J usage is TRBJ2-3, with 13 bases fitting TRBD2. V lost 4 bases, J lost 1 base, and 6 bases stayed unmatched. Germline-derived CDR1 and CDR2 are SGHRS and YFSETQ. The CDR3 has 17 amino acids. The CDR3 sequence is CASSLRTSGSGTDTQYF. The CDR3 DNA follows: TGCGCCAGCAGCCTAAGGACTAGCGGGAGCGGCACAGATACGCAGTATTTT.

The rearrangement joins TRBV6-4 to TRBJ2-3; no clear D gene. Trimming removed 4 bases at V and 4 bases at J, with 9 bases between. The CDR3 runs to 13 residues. The germline gives CDR1 MRHNA, CDR2 SNTAGT. Here the CDR3 DNA reads TGTGCCAGCAGTGCCGCCCAATCAGATACGCAGTATTTT. Translating gives CASSAAQSDTQYF.

This chain links TRBV4-1 with TRBJ2-3; D is ambiguous. Between the trimmed V and J ends, which lost 1 base and 2 bases, there was a span of 16 bases. This CDR3 contains 17 residues. CDR1 and CDR2 (germline): MGHRA, YSYEKL. In nucleotides, the CDR3 is TGCGCCAGCAGCCAAGTCTCCGTCCCCCTCGTCACAGATACGCAGTATTTT. Its translation is CASSQVSVPLVTDTQYF.

The chain uses TRBV27 and TRBJ1-2; 7 bases fit TRBD1. This CDR3 spans 13 amino acids. Looked up from germline, CDR1 is MNHEY and CDR2 is SMNVEV (reference sequence). The ends lost 6 bases at V and 6 bases at J; junction bases unmatched: 7. The CDR3 bases are TGTGCCAGCAGGCGACAGGGAATTGATGGCTACACCTTC. It is translated as CASRRQGIDGYTF.

The gene calls are TRBV29-1 and TRBJ2-7, with TRBD1 identical over 8 bases. V was clipped by 6 bases and J by 1 base; unmatched bases: 5. The CDR3 totals 13 residues. From germline, CDR1 is SQVTM and CDR2 ANQGSEA. The CDR3 reads CSVLDRESYEQYF. DNA for the CDR3: TGCAGCGTCCTGGACAGGGAGTCCTACGAGCAGTACTTC.

The genes are TRBV7-8 and TRBJ1-5, with D tentatively TRBD1 (6 bases). The ends were cut back, 5 bases at V and 0 bases at J, with 14 bases in the middle. The CDR3 sequence is 16 residues long. The V gene's germline CDR1 is SGHVS and CDR2 FQNEAQ. In DNA form, the CDR3 reads TGTGCCAGCAGCCCCCCGGGACACCTTAGCAATCAGCCCCAGCATTTT. The encoded protein is CASSPPGHLSNQPQHF. Full variable domain (rest looked up from reference TRBV7-8 and TRBJ1-5): GAGVSQSPRYKVAKRGQDVALRCDPISGHVSLFWYQQALGQGPEFLTYFQNEAQLDKSGLPSDRFFAERPEGSVSTLKIQRTQQEDSAVYLCASSPPGHLSNQPQHFGDGTRLSIL.

This clone was observed a few times. This chain joins TRBV9 and TRBJ1-1; 7 bases agree with TRBD1. The ends lost 4 bases at V and 3 bases at J; junction bases unmatched: 3. The germline V gene has CDR1 SGDLS and CDR2 YYNGEE. This CDR3 is 13 amino acids long. CDR3 sequence reads: CASSPGQHTEAFF. As DNA, the CDR3 is TGTGCCAGCAGCCCGGGACAGCACACTGAAGCTTTCTTT.

This chain connects TRBV10-3 to TRBJ1-2; D is perhaps TRBD1 (6 bases). The germline V gene has CDR1 ENHRY and CDR2 SYGVKD. The CDR3 is 15 amino acids. V was pared by 2 bases and J by 4 bases, with 14 bases between. The DNA of the CDR3 is TGTGCCATCAGTGAGGCGGGGGGGCGAGGCTATGGCTACACCTTC. Its translation: CAISEAGGRGYGYTF.

The V and J genes are TRBV7-9 and TRBJ2-7; D is possibly TRBD2 (5 bases). V lost 0 bases and J 5 bases, leaving 11 bases between the germline ends. CDR3 length equals 14 residues. CDR1 is SEHNR, CDR2 FQNEAQ, per germline (reference sequence). The CDR3 region is CASSLASRRDEQYF. CDR3 sequence (DNA): TGTGCCAGCAGCTTAGCTTCGCGGCGGGACGAGCAGTACTTC.

The chain is built from TRBV7-3 and TRBJ1-1, with a tentative D call TRBD1 (5 bases). The germline gives CDR1 SGHTA, CDR2 FQGTGA. V dropped 4 bases and J dropped 3 bases, with 18 bases sitting between them. This CDR3 region has 16 residues. The CDR3 nucleotides read TGTGCCAGCAGCTCGTTCTCGGGGGATCTGTACACTGAAGCTTTCTTT. Amino acid sequence: CASSSFSGDLYTEAFF. The whole variable domain, filled in from reference TRBV7-3 and TRBJ1-1, reads GAGVSQTPSNKVTEKGKYVELRCDPISGHTALYWYRQSLGQGPEFLIYFQGTGAADDSGLPNDRFFAVRPEGSVSTLKIQRTERGDSAVYLCASSSFSGDLYTEAFFGQGTRLTVV.